These 30 T cell receptor beta chains were sequenced from one sample in a study of vaccination effects on CD4 cells after COVID-19. Profiling relied on immunoSEQ multiplex PCR, and the TCRdb table lists in-frame clones only, not all of them. The table records tens of thousands of clones, roughly three quarters of them present only once. Pools of viral peptides were used by the ViraFEST assay to expand antigen-specific CD4+ T cells ahead of sequencing. Scientists isolated CD4+ T cells after an approximately 11-day culture period ended. Participants completed two doses of the BNT162b2 or mRNA-1273 vaccine. No antigen has been identified for these receptors. The material sequenced was CD4+ T cells from PBMCs cultured with HCoV-OC43 spike peptides, taken after COVID-19 vaccination. Indicated subset: HCoV-OC43 spike overlapping peptide pool stimulation. These receptors came from a human donor who received a COVID-19 vaccine.

This clone was counted ten times or more. The chain recombines TRBV9 with TRBJ1-2; a weak D match, TRBD1 (5 bases). CDR1 is SGDLS, CDR2 YYNGEE, per germline. This CDR3 comprises 14 residues. Deletions cut 5 bases from V and 1 base from J, with 12 bases between. Written as DNA, the CDR3 is TGTGCCAGCAGTCCAGGAGGGGTTAACTATGGCTACACCTTC. This encodes CASSPGGVNYGYTF.

The chain employs TRBV5-1 and TRBJ2-5, with D possibly TRBD2 on 6 matching bases. The V end lost 1 base, the J end lost 2 bases, and 12 bases lay between the germline ends. Germline CDR1 and CDR2: SGHRS and YFSETQ. This CDR3 is built from 15 residues. CDR3 sequence: CASSLWASEQETQYF. CDR3 nucleotide sequence: TGCGCCAGCAGCTTGTGGGCTAGCGAACAAGAGACCCAGTACTTC.

The chain recombines TRBV9 with TRBJ2-1; the D gene could be TRBD1 or TRBD2 (5 bases each). Trimming pared 4 bases from V and 9 bases from J, leaving 20 bases between. The germline gives CDR1 SGDLS, CDR2 YYNGEE. The CDR3 contains 15 residues. The CDR3 loop reads CASSPTGTSSSEQFF. CDR3 DNA: TGTGCCAGCAGCCCAACCGGGACCTCATCAAGTGAGCAGTTCTTC.

This clone has just one count. Here the CDR3 DNA reads TGTGCCAGCAGGCCGGGGGTCGAGCAGTACGTC. Amino acids: CASRPGVEQYV. This chain links TRBV5-8 with TRBJ2-7, with TRBD2 as a possible D gene (6 bases). This CDR3 is built from 11 residues. CDR1 SGHTS and CDR2 YDEGEE come from the germline V gene. V was pared by 5 bases and J by 6 bases, with 9 bases between.

This clone has only one observation. The chain carries TRBV5-1 and TRBJ2-3; possibly TRBD1 for D (6 bases). V gave up 2 bases and J gave up 2 bases, with 9 bases separating them. Germline CDR1 and CDR2: SGHRS and YFSETQ. The CDR3 is made up of 14 amino acids. DNA of the CDR3: TGCGCCAGCAGCTTAGGACAGTTCACAGATACGCAGTATTTT. Translation gives CASSLGQFTDTQYF.

This clone was observed a single time. The CDR3 DNA reads as TGTGCCAGCAGCGAGGGACTAGCGGGAAGAGCTAGCACAGATACGCAGTATTTT. Amino acids: CASSEGLAGRASTDTQYF. The chain has TRBV9 and TRBJ2-3, with 13 bases fitting TRBD2. CDR3 size: 18 residues. The ends lost 3 bases at V and 0 bases at J; junction bases unmatched: 7. The germline gives CDR1 SGDLS, CDR2 YYNGEE. Looking up the rest from reference TRBV9 and TRBJ2-3 gives the full variable domain: DSGVTQTPKHLITATGQRVTLRCSPRSGDLSVYWYQQSLDQGLQFLIQYYNGEERAKGNILERFSAQQFPDLHSELNLSSLELGDSALYFCASSEGLAGRASTDTQYFGPGTRLTVL.

Here the CDR3 DNA reads TGTGCCAGCAGTGAAGCGGCCCTAGGATACGAGCAGTACGTC. It specifies CASSEAALGYEQYV. This chain links TRBV6-1 with TRBJ2-7; D not resolved. This CDR3 comprises 14 residues. V lost 0 bases and J lost 4, with 10 bases in between. The V gene's germline CDR1 is MNHNS and CDR2 SASEGT.

The chain recombines TRBV3-1 (or the pseudogene TRBV3-2) with TRBJ1-1; tentative D call: TRBD1 (5 bases). This CDR3 contains 15 residues. Germline V gene data show CDR1 as LGHDT and CDR2 as YNNKEL (reference sequence). Between the trimmed V and J ends, which lost 2 bases and 1 base, there was a span of 11 bases. This CDR3 is CASSQWSTGNTEAFF. In DNA, the CDR3 is TGTGCCAGCAGCCAATGGTCAACAGGGAACACTGAAGCTTTCTTT.

The chain carries TRBV5-1 and TRBJ2-3, with 8 bases matching TRBD2. Germline V gene data show CDR1 as SGHRS and CDR2 as YFSETQ. This CDR3 is built from 15 residues. V dropped 5 bases and J dropped 1; count of bases not matched to a gene: 6. In nucleotides, the CDR3 is TGCGCCAGCAGTTCCGGGACTAGGGGCACAGATACGCAGTATTTT. Its protein product is CASSSGTRGTDTQYF.

V is TRBV5-6 and J is TRBJ1-2, with a tentative D call TRBD1 (6 bases). Trimming stripped 0 bases from V and 3 bases from J, with 15 bases between. Germline V CDR1 and CDR2: SGHDT, YYEEEE. The CDR3 consists of 16 residues. Here the CDR3 reads CASSLELRGADYGYTF. CDR3 nucleotide sequence: TGTGCCAGCAGCTTGGAGCTACGGGGGGCTGACTATGGCTACACCTTC.

The gene calls are TRBV9 and TRBJ1-6; 7 positions match TRBD1. The V gene's germline CDR1 is SGDLS and CDR2 YYNGEE. The CDR3 sequence is 15 residues long. The junction had 2 bases not matched to a gene; V was cut back by 0 bases and J by 5 bases. The CDR3 loop reads CASSVGDRDNSPLHF. The CDR3 coding sequence is TGTGCCAGCAGCGTAGGCGACAGGGATAATTCACCCCTCCACTTT. The whole variable domain, filled in from reference TRBV9 and TRBJ1-6, reads DSGVTQTPKHLITATGQRVTLRCSPRSGDLSVYWYQQSLDQGLQFLIQYYNGEERAKGNILERFSAQQFPDLHSELNLSSLELGDSALYFCASSVGDRDNSPLHFGNGTRLTVT.

The chain joins TRBV12-5 to TRBJ2-6; D may be TRBD2 (5 bases). This CDR3 has 15 residues. V was trimmed by 3 bases and J by 0 bases, leaving 6 bases between them. CDR1 LGHNT and CDR2 FRNRAP come from the germline V gene. As DNA, the CDR3 is TGTGCTAGTGGTTTAGCGGACTCTGGGGCCAACGTCCTGACTTTC. Translated, it gives CASGLADSGANVLTF.

This chain joins TRBV2 and TRBJ1-1; 7 nucleotides align to TRBD1. Per germline, CDR1 SNHLY and CDR2 FYNNEI. Trimming took 0 bases from V and 0 from J; bases not matched to a gene: 10. This CDR3 has 18 residues. CDR3 in DNA: TGTGCCAGCAGTGAAGCGCTGGGACAGAGATCCATGAACACTGAAGCTTTCTTT. It encodes CASSEALGQRSMNTEAFF.

The chain employs TRBV5-1 and TRBJ2-7; D tentatively reads TRBD1 or TRBD2 (6 bases each). The ends were cut back, 0 bases at V and 5 bases at J, with 12 bases in the middle. CDR1 and CDR2 (germline): SGHRS, YFSETQ. The CDR3 spans 14 residues. CDR3 region: CASSLEGGVDEQYV. In DNA form, the CDR3 reads TGCGCCAGCAGCTTGGAGGGGGGCGTCGACGAGCAGTACGTC.

The CDR3 is CASSSIGRALHF. The CDR3 DNA follows: TGCGCCAGCAGCTCAATCGGGCGAGCCCTCCACTTT. The V gene is TRBV4-1, the J gene TRBJ1-6; D is ambiguous. This CDR3 is 12 amino acids long. V dropped 5 bases and J dropped 14 bases, with 13 bases sitting between them. CDR1 and CDR2 from the germline V gene are MGHRA and YSYEKL.

This chain uses TRBV18 with TRBJ1-1; 8 nucleotides match TRBD1. CDR3 length equals 16 residues. The germline CDR1 and CDR2 sequences are KGHSH and LQKENI. Germline trimming cut 3 bases from V and 1 base from J; bases unmatched to any gene: 7. The CDR3 here is CASSPPRGQENTEAFF. The CDR3, as DNA: TGTGCCAGCTCACCCCCGAGGGGACAGGAGAACACTGAAGCTTTCTTT.

The CDR3, as DNA: TGCGCCAGCAGCTTGGGATCGAGGGGGCCTGGAAACACCATATATTTT. This codes for CASSLGSRGPGNTIYF. The chain couples TRBV5-1 to TRBJ1-3; TRBD1 aligns across 7 bases. Germline lookup yields CDR1 SGHRS and CDR2 YFSETQ. This CDR3 spans 16 amino acids. V trimming: 0 bases; J trimming: 2 bases; junction bases outside the gene matches: 5.

The V gene is TRBV2, the J gene TRBJ2-3, with 13 bases that match TRBD2. J gave up 0 bases and V 9 bases, and 3 bases lay outside the gene matches. In germline, CDR1 is SNHLY, CDR2 FYNNEI. The CDR3 totals 15 residues. DNA of the CDR3: TGTGCCAGACGACTAGCGGGGGGCAGCACAGATACGCAGTATTTT. Protein product: CARRLAGGSTDTQYF.

The V call is TRBV28, the J call TRBJ1-2; D gene uncertain. Trimming stripped 5 bases from V and 2 bases from J, with 12 bases between. Germline lookup yields CDR1 MDHEN and CDR2 SYDVKM. This CDR3 has 14 amino acids. This CDR3 reads CASSLPRQNYGYTF. Written as DNA, the CDR3 is TGTGCCAGCAGTCTCCCCAGGCAGAACTATGGCTACACCTTC.

This chain links TRBV27 with TRBJ2-7, with 10 bases identical to TRBD2. Germline lookup yields CDR1 MNHEY and CDR2 SMNVEV (reference sequence). There are 17 residues in the CDR3. V shed 3 bases and J 1 base; nucleotides not matched to a gene: 9. CDR3 bases: TGTGCCAGCAGTTTGGGGGCTAGCGGGGGTTCTTCCTACGAGCAGTACGTC. It codes for CASSLGASGGSSYEQYV.

The chain carries TRBV4-1 and TRBJ1-2; D gene uncertain. The CDR3 loop spans 15 amino acids. The ends were cut back, 4 bases at V and 0 bases at J, with 12 bases in the middle. The germline CDR1 and CDR2 sequences are MGHRA and YSYEKL. The CDR3 region has the DNA TGCGCCAGCAGCCCGATCGGATCGGCTAACTATGGCTACACCTTC. Protein sequence: CASSPIGSANYGYTF.

The chain employs TRBV19 and TRBJ1-2; tentative D call: TRBD1 (5 bases). The germline V gene encodes CDR1 LNHDA and CDR2 SQIVND (reference sequence). The V end lost 8 bases, the J end lost 6 bases, and 13 bases lay between the germline ends. There are 12 residues in the CDR3. The DNA of the CDR3 is TGTGCCAGTCTGGGAGGGGCCCATGGCTACACCTTC. As protein: CASLGGAHGYTF.

The J gene is TRBJ2-5, the V gene TRBV28, with TRBD1 matching over 12 bases. The germline CDR1 and CDR2 sequences are MDHEN and SYDVKM. Trimming at V came to 4 bases and at J to 7 bases, leaving 13 bases not matched to a gene. This CDR3 spans 17 amino acids. The CDR3 protein is CASSSPLPGQGAATQYF. The CDR3 nucleotides read TGTGCCAGCAGTTCTCCCCTACCGGGACAGGGGGCAGCGACCCAGTACTTC.

J is TRBJ2-3 and V is TRBV13; no reliable D call. V gave up 1 base and J gave up 4 bases, with 9 bases separating them. The CDR3 consists of 14 residues. In germline, CDR1 is PRHDT, CDR2 FYEKMQ (reference sequence). The CDR3 nucleotides are TGTGCCAGCAGCTTAGAGGCTAAGGCAGATACGCAGTATTTT. This sequence encodes CASSLEAKADTQYF.

The CDR3 is CASSPRTGADLNYGYTF. Here the CDR3 DNA reads TGTGCCAGCTCACCCCGGACAGGGGCGGACTTAAACTATGGCTACACCTTC. V gene TRBV18 combines with J gene TRBJ1-2; 9 nucleotides match TRBD1. The CDR3 is 17 residues long. The V and J ends lost 3 bases and 2 bases, in that order; junction bases with no gene match: 10. The germline V gene encodes CDR1 KGHSH and CDR2 LQKENI.

This clone showed up just a few times. CDR3 residues: CASSPFGGEVAGELFF. CDR3 DNA: TGTGCCAGCAGCCCCTTCGGCGGGGAGGTCGCCGGGGAGCTGTTTTTT. The gene calls are TRBV3-1 (or the pseudogene TRBV3-2) and TRBJ2-2; D is perhaps TRBD2 (6 bases). CDR3 size: 16 residues. Germline CDR1 reads LGHDT; CDR2 reads YNNKEL (reference sequence). Trimming cost V 4 bases and J 6 bases, with 18 bases left between them.

The chain carries TRBV7-7 and TRBJ2-1; the match to TRBD1 covers 7 bases. This CDR3 is 15 amino acids long. Per the germline V gene, CDR1 is SSHAT and CDR2 is FNYEAQ (reference sequence). The trim removed 1 base at V and 2 bases at J, leaving 2 bases unmatched. The CDR3 loop is CASSLGQGAYNEQFF. The CDR3 region has the DNA TGTGCCAGCAGCTTAGGACAGGGAGCCTACAATGAGCAGTTCTTC.

The rearrangement joins TRBV28 to TRBJ2-3; no clear D. Trimming cost V 6 bases and J 6 bases, with 16 bases left between them. The length of the CDR3 is 14 residues. From germline, CDR1 is MDHEN and CDR2 SYDVKM. The CDR3 reads CASSHPDGQDTQYF. CDR3 bases: TGTGCCAGCAGCCATCCAGACGGGCAGGATACGCAGTATTTT.

The J gene is TRBJ2-3, the V gene TRBV6-5; D gene ambiguous. V was trimmed by 6 bases and J by 3 bases, leaving 16 bases between them. CDR3 size: 15 residues. Germline-derived CDR1 and CDR2 are MNHEY and SVGAGI. The CDR3 nucleotides are TGTGCCAGCAGCTATGGACCTGCTGGGACAGATACGCAGTATTTT. As protein: CASSYGPAGTDTQYF.

This rearrangement joins TRBV28 to TRBJ2-5; 9 bases agree with TRBD1. Germline CDR1 MDHEN, CDR2 SYDVKM. This CDR3 spans 17 amino acids. Unmatched junction bases numbered 11, after V lost 3 bases and J lost 3 bases. The CDR3 sequence is CASSFLSPGQGKETQYF. In DNA, the CDR3 is TGTGCCAGCAGTTTTCTTTCTCCGGGACAGGGAAAAGAGACCCAGTACTTC. Combining the CDR3 with reference TRBV28 and TRBJ2-5 gives the whole variable domain DVKVTQSSRYLVKRTGEKVFLECVQDMDHENMFWYRQDPGLGLRLIYFSYDVKMKEKGDIPEGYSVSREKKERFSLILESASTNQTSMYLCASSFLSPGQGKETQYFGPGTRLLVL.